A few counts support the clone carrying this T cell receptor (beta chain). Its antigen is undetermined. Primers: 60 Vbeta forward and 13 Jbeta reverse. Here immunoSEQ multiplex PCR was the method, and the copy in TCRdb shows in-frame clones only, minus some. The sample includes 150,000 to 200,000 clones, more than 65% of them seen just once. The data belong to a study of cytomegalovirus exposure and HLA in healthy donors. The length of the CDR3 is 16 residues. The V gene end was trimmed by 5 bases and the J gene end by 5 bases; junction bases not matched to a gene: 11. Looked up from germline, CDR1 is ENHRY and CDR2 is SYGVKD. Regarding the study as a whole: Available immune exposure information covered CMV serostatus only.

The source of this sequence is a woman between 40 and 55 years old in good health and CMV-seropositive. Input material: PBMCs. V and J are TRBV10-3 and TRBJ2-1, with TRBD2 matching 8 bases. CDR3 in amino acids: CAISPASGSRDNEQFF. DNA of the CDR3: TGTGCCATCAGTCCCGCAAGCGGGAGTAGAGACAATGAGCAGTTCTTC.